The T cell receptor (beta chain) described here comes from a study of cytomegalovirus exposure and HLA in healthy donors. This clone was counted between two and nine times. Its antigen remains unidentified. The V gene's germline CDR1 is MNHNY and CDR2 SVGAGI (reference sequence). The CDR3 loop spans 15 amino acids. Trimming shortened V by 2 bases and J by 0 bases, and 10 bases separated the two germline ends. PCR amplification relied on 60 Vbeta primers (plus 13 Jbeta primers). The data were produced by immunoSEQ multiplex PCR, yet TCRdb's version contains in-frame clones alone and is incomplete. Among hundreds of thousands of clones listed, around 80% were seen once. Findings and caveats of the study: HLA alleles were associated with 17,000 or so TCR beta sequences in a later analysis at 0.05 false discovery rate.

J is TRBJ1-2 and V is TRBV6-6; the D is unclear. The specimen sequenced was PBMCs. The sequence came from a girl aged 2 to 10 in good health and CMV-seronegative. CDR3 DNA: TGTGCCAGCAGTTACGGCCGGCGGACTAACTATGGCTACACCTTC. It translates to CASSYGRRTNYGYTF.